The present T cell receptor (beta chain) was sequenced within a study of CD8 T cells in Susac syndrome. The RNA input was about 0.5 to 1 ug, and it was reverse transcribed with random hexamers. The method of amplification for TCR beta CDR3 was immunoSEQ multiplex PCR, covering 54 Vbeta and 13 Jbeta. In TCRdb, the immunoSEQ multiplex PCR reads were re-called with MiXCR into one record per CDR3 protein. The sample holds about 210,000 distinct CDR3 sequences, 95% seen once. Turning to this clonotype: Its antigen is as yet unknown.

Study results and caveats: The authors acknowledged that the study's TCR sequencing and HLA analysis involved relatively few individuals.

The CDR3 spans 14 residues. J gave up 6 bases and V 6 bases, and 5 bases lay outside the gene matches. Germline V lookup: CDR1 DFQATT, CDR2 SNEGSKA (reference sequence). High-throughput TCR beta sequencing covered peripheral CD8+ and CD4+ T cells. The multiple sclerosis control group was made up of treatment-naive patients with stable or active relapsing-remitting disease. The V call is TRBV20-1, the J call TRBJ2-1; 13 bases fit TRBD2. The clonotype comes from a human donor with multiple sclerosis. The sample was CD4+ T cells from PBMCs. The CDR3 nucleotides are TGCAGTGCACCTTGGACTAGCGGGAGCAATGAGCAGTTCTTC. Its protein is CSAPWTSGSNEQFF.